This T cell receptor beta chain was sequenced in a study of T-cell reconstitution after alpha-beta-depleted transplantation in children. Researchers prepared the TCRbeta library using unique molecular identifiers, the study reports. From the PCR reads, TCRdb called clonotypes with MiXCR, one entry per CDR3 protein. The sample consists of about 610,000 distinct CDR3 sequences, roughly 10% of them appearing once. This clonotype has ten or more counts. The CDR3 runs 13 residues. Trimming stripped 2 bases from V and 9 bases from J, with 11 bases between. The material sequenced was PBMCs from the stem cell graft donor, taken from the stem cell graft. The source is a human donor who donated a stem cell graft to a child with acute myeloid leukemia. This rearrangement joins TRBV12-3 or TRBV12-4 to TRBJ2-1; D gene uncertain. The DNA for the CDR3 is TGTGCCAGCAGTTTACTGGATGTGGGTGAGCAGTTCTTC. Its translation is CASSLLDVGEQFF.